The clone carrying this T cell receptor beta chain was found many times. Its target is unknown. A universal primer site and UMIs were added as TCR cDNA was made by 5'RACE template switching. TCRdb itself ran the 5' RACE reads through MiXCR, one entry per CDR3 protein. This sample has a few hundred thousand distinct CDR3 sequences, with approximately 3.3% found just once. Germline V CDR1 and CDR2: WSHSY, SAAADI. CDR3 length: 16 amino acids. V gave up 8 bases and J gave up 6 bases; unmatched junction bases: 16. This sample was taken from a study of T cells after yellow fever vaccination. About the research overall: Preparing low-cell-number fractions relied on SMART-Seq v4 Ultra Low Input. Overall study results and limits: Detected again after the booster were most primary-vaccination clones, at 96% CD4 and 80% to 90% CD8.

Specimen: CD4+ T cells sorted from PBMCs, collected 10 days after the yellow fever booster vaccination. This chain uses TRBV10-2 with TRBJ1-5, with 7 bases identical to TRBD1. This TCR came from a man younger than 35 who received the YFV17D yellow fever vaccine. In DNA, the CDR3 is TGCGCCAGCGGTCGTGCCGACAGGGCCCCGACTCAGCCCCAGCATTTT. This encodes CASGRADRAPTQPQHF.